This T cell receptor (beta chain) was obtained from a study of blood T cell repertoires in COVID-19. Study background: From T cells, B-cell-depleted T cells, or PBMCs came the material, which was cDNA or gDNA.

Original data processing: Amplification with reference gene primers provided the estimates of nucleated cell counts. The assay was immunoSEQ multiplex PCR, and TCRdb's table has in-frame clones only and misses some. That table gives V, J and clone size, and the DNA gave D and trimming. The table shows some 150,000 clones, with approximately 88% occurring only once. The germline V gene encodes CDR1 SNHLY and CDR2 FYNNEI. The CDR3 covers 15 residues. V lost 8 bases and J lost 5, with 21 bases in between. V gene TRBV2 combines with J gene TRBJ1-1, with D tentatively TRBD1 (5 bases). Sample: peripheral blood. The origin of this receptor is a woman in her forties or fifties with acute or convalescent COVID-19. CDR3 sequence (DNA): TGTGCCAGCGCTAACCCCCGGGGGGGTAGTACTGAAGCTTTCTTT. Translating gives CASANPRGGSTEAFF.